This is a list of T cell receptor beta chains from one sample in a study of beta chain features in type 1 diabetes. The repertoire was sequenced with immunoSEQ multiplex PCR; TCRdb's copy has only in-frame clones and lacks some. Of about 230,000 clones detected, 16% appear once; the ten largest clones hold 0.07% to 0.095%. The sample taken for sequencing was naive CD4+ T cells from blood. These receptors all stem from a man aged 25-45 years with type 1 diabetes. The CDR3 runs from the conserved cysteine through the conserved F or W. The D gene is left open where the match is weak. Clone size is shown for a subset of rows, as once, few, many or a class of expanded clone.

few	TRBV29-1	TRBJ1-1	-	CSVHRTLNTEAFF	TGCAGCGTTCACAGGACATTGAACACTGAAGCTTTCTTT
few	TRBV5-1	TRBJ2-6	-	CASKQAALSGANVLTF	TGCGCCAGCAAACAGGCTGCTCTCTCTGGGGCCAACGTCCTGACTTTC
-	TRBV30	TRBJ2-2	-	CAWSVITGGTGELFF	TGTGCCTGGAGTGTAATTACAGGCGGGACCGGGGAGCTGTTTTTT
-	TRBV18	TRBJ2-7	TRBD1	CASSRTGEAQYF	TGTGCCAGCTCCCGGACAGGGGAAGCGCAGTACTTC
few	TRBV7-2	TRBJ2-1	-	CASSSPSGAAYEQFF	TGTGCCAGCAGCTCCCCCTCGGGAGCGGCCTATGAGCAGTTCTTC
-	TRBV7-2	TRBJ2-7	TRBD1	CASSFLAGQGALYEQYF	TGTGCCAGCAGCTTCCTGGCGGGACAGGGTGCCCTCTACGAGCAGTACTTC
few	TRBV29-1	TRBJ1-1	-	CSVAPRVRDTEAFF	TGCAGCGTTGCGCCCAGGGTTCGAGACACTGAAGCTTTCTTT
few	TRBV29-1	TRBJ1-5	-	CSVEGGTEGAPFNQPQHF	TGCAGCGTTGAAGGAGGGACGGAGGGAGCACCCTTTAATCAGCCCCAGCATTTT
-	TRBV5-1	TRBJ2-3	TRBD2	CASSWASGRTDTQYF	TGCGCCAGCAGCTGGGCTAGCGGGAGGACAGATACGCAGTATTTT
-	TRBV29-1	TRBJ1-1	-	CSGKQGGTEAFF	TGCAGCGGTAAACAGGGAGGCACTGAAGCTTTCTTT
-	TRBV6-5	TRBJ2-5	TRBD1	CASSYATGKETQYF	TGTGCCAGCAGTTACGCGACAGGGAAAGAGACCCAGTACTTC
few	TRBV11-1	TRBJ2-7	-	CASSSTGTLYEQYF	TGTGCCAGCAGCTCAACCGGGACTCTCTACGAGCAGTACTTC
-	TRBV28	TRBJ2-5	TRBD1	CASSFENRGRETQYF	TGTGCCAGCAGTTTTGAAAACAGGGGTCGGGAGACCCAGTACTTC
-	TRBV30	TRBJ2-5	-	CAWSLGKGRETQYF	TGTGCCTGGAGTCTAGGGAAGGGTCGGGAGACCCAGTACTTC
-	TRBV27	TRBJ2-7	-	CASSFPGYEQYF	TGTGCCAGCAGTTTTCCCGGCTACGAGCAGTACTTC
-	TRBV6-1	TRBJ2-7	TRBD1	CASRDRDRDSYEQYF	TGTGCCAGCAGAGACCGGGACAGGGACTCCTACGAGCAGTACTTC
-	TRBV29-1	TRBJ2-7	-	CSVDSGYEQYF	TGCAGCGTTGATTCGGGTTACGAGCAGTACTTC
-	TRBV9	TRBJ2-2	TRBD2	CASSVRREFTGELFF	TGTGCCAGCAGCGTAAGGCGGGAGTTCACCGGGGAGCTGTTTTTT
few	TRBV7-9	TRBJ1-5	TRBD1	CASSATGGNQPQHF	TGTGCCAGCAGTGCCACAGGGGGCAATCAGCCCCAGCATTTT
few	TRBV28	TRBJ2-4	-	CASNRSGFQNIQYF	TGTGCCAGCAACCGATCAGGGTTCCAAAACATTCAGTACTTC
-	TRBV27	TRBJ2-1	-	CASTKGGWNEQFF	TGTGCCAGCACCAAGGGAGGTTGGAATGAGCAGTTCTTC
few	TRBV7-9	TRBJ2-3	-	CASASTTSTDTQYF	TGTGCCAGCGCCTCGACCACGAGCACAGATACGCAGTATTTT
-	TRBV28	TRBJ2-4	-	CASSPGVKNIQYF	TGTGCCAGCAGCCCAGGGGTCAAAAACATTCAGTACTTC
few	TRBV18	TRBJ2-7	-	CASSPLRAGYEQYF	TGTGCCAGCTCACCACTCCGCGCCGGCTACGAGCAGTACTTC
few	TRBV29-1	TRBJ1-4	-	CSAVQGLWEKLFF	TGCAGCGCTGTACAGGGTCTCTGGGAAAAACTGTTTTTT
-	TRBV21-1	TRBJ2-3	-	CASREGTAADTQYF	TGTGCCAGCCGAGAGGGGACCGCAGCAGATACGCAGTATTTT
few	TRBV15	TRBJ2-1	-	CATSGRGALGQFF	TGTGCCACCAGCGGTCGGGGAGCCCTGGGGCAGTTCTTC
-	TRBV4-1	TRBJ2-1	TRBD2	CASSQSLAEIYNEQFF	TGCGCCAGCAGCCAATCCCTAGCGGAGATCTACAATGAGCAGTTCTTC
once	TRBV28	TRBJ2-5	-	CASSVAGETQYF	TGTGCCAGCAGTGTTGCTGGAGAGACCCAGTACTTC